This entry features one T cell receptor (beta chain) sequence. Its antigen is not identified. Assay used: immunoSEQ multiplex PCR; TCRdb lists only in-frame clones, some missing. Among over 130,000 clones, 70% to 90% were seen once, and the ten largest hold roughly 7.6%. The source of the sample is a study of cytotoxic CD8 clonotypes in ibrutinib-treated CLL. Study-wide points: Different sampling times were used for sustained-remission and progressing patients. Clonality increased at ibrutinib response, then returned toward baseline at progression.

Germline V gene data show CDR1 as KGHSH and CDR2 as LQKENI. The V gene end was trimmed by 5 bases and the J gene end by 5 bases; junction bases not matched to a gene: 8. This CDR3 contains 14 residues. The receptor was derived from a human donor with chronic lymphocytic leukemia. The chain couples TRBV18 to TRBJ1-2; 7 nucleotides match TRBD1. Specimen: PBMCs, collected after 36 months of ibrutinib treatment. CDR3 protein: CASSMGQLLYGYTF. CDR3 DNA sequence: TGTGCCAGCTCAATGGGACAGCTCTTATATGGCTACACCTTC.